This TCR beta chain derives from a study of T cells in Graves' hyperthyroidism and ophthalmopathy. General study findings and limits: Ophthalmopathy and stable hyperthyroidism were separated by a 13 V-J model.

CDR3 length equals 13 residues. CDR1 is MDHEN, CDR2 SYDVKM, per germline. V was clipped by 10 bases and J by 4 bases, with 16 bases between them. RNA transcripts served as the template for amplifying TCR beta CDR3 regions. The primer set for the first-round RT-PCR of the TCR CDR3 was HTBI. MiXCR, applied by TCRdb to the multiplex PCR reads, yields one record per CDR3 protein. The sample contains about 350,000 distinct CDR3 sequences, roughly 13% of which appear only once. This clonotype was recorded at least ten times. Its antigen remains unidentified. This clonotype was obtained from a woman aged 25 to 39 with Graves' hyperthyroidism. The sample comprised blood. The genes are TRBV28 and TRBJ1-2; the D is unclear. The CDR3 DNA sequence: TGTGCCACCCGAACCGCGGGCGTCTATGGCTACACCTTC. This sequence encodes CATRTAGVYGYTF.